This T cell receptor (beta chain) was sequenced in a study of response to subunit inactivated influenza vaccine. This clonotype was detected a few times. Its antigen remains unidentified. Overall study results and limits: A suggestion made by the authors is that each seasonal influenza vaccination recruits few new T cells.

Each CDR3 protein gets one entry after TCRdb re-called the RT-PCR reads with MiXCR. The sample gives around 850,000 distinct CDR3 sequences, about a fifth of which show up once; about a tenth is in the top ten. This CDR3 has 15 amino acids. Trimming stripped 1 base from V and 0 bases from J, with 7 bases between. In germline, CDR1 is SGHTA, CDR2 FQGNSA. The specimen was PBMCs from blood, collected more than 4 days after vaccination. This clonotype originated in a man aged 45-60 years who received an inactivated influenza vaccine. The rearrangement links TRBV7-2 to TRBJ2-1; D uncertain. CDR3 coding DNA: TGTGCCAGCAGCTTAGTCCAGATCTCCTACAATGAGCAGTTCTTC. This translates into CASSLVQISYNEQFF.